This T cell receptor beta chain was identified in a study of HIV-infected children after antiretroviral therapy interruption (dated by TCRdb to the late 2010s). About the study as a whole: Eight children were included: four on planned treatment interruption and four on continuous treatment, all with CD4+ count above 500 and viral load below 50 copies/ml. A median age of around 10 years was recorded in the interruption group, and a median age of 8 years was recorded in the continuous treatment group. Exposure to EBV and CMV had been recorded for most participating children. For the interruption arm, samples were taken at week 0, at week 12, at the end of interruption (week 24 or 48), and roughly 3 years after the study ended. Continuous-treatment samples were analyzed from corresponding weeks 0, 48 and 150. Alongside measurements of thymic output, the study compared TCR repertoires of children on planned treatment interruption with TCR repertoires of children on continuous antiretroviral treatment.

Study-wide conclusions, independent of this receptor: The naive CD4+ Gini coefficient rose by the end of treatment interruption, suggesting clonal expansion, and returned to baseline by 3 years. The sorted CD45RA+ naive cells might contain minor non-naive CD45RA+ populations, such as EMRA or stem memory cells. The small number of patients is a limitation of the study, so the data should be interpreted with caution. In naive CD4+ repertoires of PTI patients, CDR3 sharing between time points fell after interruption began; many sequences were shared between end of interruption and 3 years later.

Taken from cysteine to phenylalanine, the CDR3 has 17 residues. The CDR3 DNA has 51 bases and is translated from base 1. The germline V gene yields SGHTA for CDR1 and FQGTGA for CDR2. V was cut back by 1 base and J by 4 bases, leaving a gap of 20 bases between them. Library generation was performed with 3' RACE. TCR libraries were constructed from RNA with a 3' RACE protocol that used unique molecular identifiers to correct for PCR amplification bias. Up to about 12 amplicon libraries were pooled and sequenced on an Illumina MiSeq with v2 2x250 paired-end chemistry. Processing in the source paper ran as follows. Reads were processed with Decombinator to assign V and J genes and CDR3, with barcode-based error and PCR bias correction. Before the Gini coefficient was calculated with the R ineq package, repertoires were subsampled to the same depth. Three approaches were used to assess CDR3 similarity: GLIPH, Hamming distance and a shared triplet metric. TCRdb reworked the public reads: Q25 trimming with fastp, MiXCR clone assembly, productive beta chains retained. Each CDR3 protein appears once, grouped with its most common genes and DNA. The V and J calls shown here were made by TCRdb, not taken from the authors' results. Within this sample are some 90,000 distinct CDR3 sequences, with less than 7% of them counted one time only. In total, the top ten clones hold 0.9% to 1.3% of the sample.

At least ten counts were recorded for this clonotype. Its antigen target is currently unknown. No clone much larger than this one lies a single base away; base qualities are absent. Taken with the paper, the label for treatment or condition translates to: PENTA 11 planned treatment interruption arm or continuous ART arm. The participants were children from the United Kingdom between 2 and 15 years old who had been on ART with at least three drugs for 24 weeks or longer. Cryopreserved PBMCs containing at least 5 million viable cells were needed, and four candidate patients were excluded because their viable PBMC yield was low. Naive CD4+ CD45RA+ CD45RO- T cells were FACS-sorted from thawed PBMCs on a FACSAria III cell sorter. After sorting, cells were fixed, and RNA was extracted with the RNeasy FFPE kit and then with the RNeasy Micro kit.

The specimen was CD45RA+ CD4+ T cells from PBMCs, pooled from several time points, collected from a donor given antiretroviral therapy, either interrupted or continuous. Explained via the paper, the cell subset or site label denotes: naive CD4+ CD45RA+ CD45RO- T cells. The V and J genes are TRBV7-3 and TRBJ2-7; the D gene identity is not certain. The clonotype originates from a pool of human donors with HIV. The nucleotides read TGTGCCAGCAGCTTAAGGCCTTCACAGATCCACAGATACGAGCAGTACTTC. It encodes CASSLRPSQIHRYEQYF. Outside the CDR3, residues come from the reference TRBV7-3 and TRBJ2-7 proteins, so the full variable domain is: GAGVSQTPSNKVTEKGKYVELRCDPISGHTALYWYRQSLGQGPEFLIYFQGTGAADDSGLPNDRFFAVRPEGSVSTLKIQRTERGDSAVYLCASSLRPSQIHRYEQYFGPGTRLTVT.